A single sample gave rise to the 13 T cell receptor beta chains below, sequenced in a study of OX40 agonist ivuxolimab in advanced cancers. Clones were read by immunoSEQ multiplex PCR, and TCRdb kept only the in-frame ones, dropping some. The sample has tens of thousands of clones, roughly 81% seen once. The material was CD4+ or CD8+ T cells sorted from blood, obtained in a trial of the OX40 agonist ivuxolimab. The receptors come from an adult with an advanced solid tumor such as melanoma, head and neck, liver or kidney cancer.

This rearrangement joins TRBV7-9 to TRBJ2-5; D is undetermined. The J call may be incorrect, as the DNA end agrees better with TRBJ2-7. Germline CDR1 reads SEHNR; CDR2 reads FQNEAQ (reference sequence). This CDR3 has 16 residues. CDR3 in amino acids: CASSPSQEALPYEQYF. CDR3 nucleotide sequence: TGTGCCAGCAGCCCCTCCCAAGAAGCTTTGCCCTACGAGCAGTACTTC.

CDR3 in amino acids: CASSYSSGTSGNTIYF. The CDR3 DNA reads as TGTGCCAGCAGTTACTCGAGTGGGACATCTGGAAACACCATATATTTT. V and J are TRBV6-5 and TRBJ1-3, with D possibly being TRBD1 (6 bases). This CDR3 is 16 amino acids long. Per the germline V gene, CDR1 is MNHEY and CDR2 is SVGAGI. V was cut by 0 bases and J by 1 base, with 10 bases left in between.

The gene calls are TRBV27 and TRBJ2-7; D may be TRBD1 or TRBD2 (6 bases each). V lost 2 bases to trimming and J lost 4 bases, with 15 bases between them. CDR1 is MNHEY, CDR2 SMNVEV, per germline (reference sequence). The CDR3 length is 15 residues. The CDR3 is CASSLSQGGLYEQYF. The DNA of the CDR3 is TGTGCCAGCAGTTTAAGTCAAGGGGGGCTGTACGAGCAGTACTTC.

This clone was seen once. The CDR3 DNA follows: TGTGCCAGCAGCTTGATTAGCGGGGTTCAAGAGACCCAGTACTTC. Amino acid sequence: CASSLISGVQETQYF. This chain joins TRBV5-4 and TRBJ2-5; 8 bases map to TRBD2. V dropped 1 base and J dropped 2; count of bases not matched to a gene: 4. This CDR3 has 15 amino acids. Germline CDR1 is SGHNT and CDR2 is YYREEE (reference sequence).

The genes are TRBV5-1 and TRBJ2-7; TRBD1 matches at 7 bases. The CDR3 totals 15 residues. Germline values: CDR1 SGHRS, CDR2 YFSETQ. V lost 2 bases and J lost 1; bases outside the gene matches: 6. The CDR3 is CASSLTTGNSYEQYF. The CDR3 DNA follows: TGCGCCAGCAGCTTAACGACAGGGAATTCCTACGAGCAGTACTTC.

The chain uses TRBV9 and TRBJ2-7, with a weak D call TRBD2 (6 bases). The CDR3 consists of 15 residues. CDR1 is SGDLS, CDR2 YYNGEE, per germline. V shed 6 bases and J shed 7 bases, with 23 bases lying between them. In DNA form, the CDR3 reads TGTGCCAGCAACCCCTCCGGGACGGGGGAGGAGGAGCAGTACTTC. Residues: CASNPSGTGEEEQYF.

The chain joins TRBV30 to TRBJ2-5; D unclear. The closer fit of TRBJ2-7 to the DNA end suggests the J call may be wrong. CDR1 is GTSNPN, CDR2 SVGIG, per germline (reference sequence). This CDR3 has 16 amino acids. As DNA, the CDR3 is TGTGCCTGGAGTGTAAAGGCTGGGAAGGTCGCCTACGAGCAGTACTTC. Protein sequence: CAWSVKAGKVAYEQYF.

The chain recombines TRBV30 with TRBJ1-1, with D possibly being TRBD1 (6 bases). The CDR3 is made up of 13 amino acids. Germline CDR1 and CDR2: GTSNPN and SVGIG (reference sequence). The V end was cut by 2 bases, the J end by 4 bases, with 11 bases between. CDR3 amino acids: CAWSFTGSTEAFF. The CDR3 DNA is TGTGCCTGGAGTTTTACAGGGAGCACTGAAGCTTTCTTT.

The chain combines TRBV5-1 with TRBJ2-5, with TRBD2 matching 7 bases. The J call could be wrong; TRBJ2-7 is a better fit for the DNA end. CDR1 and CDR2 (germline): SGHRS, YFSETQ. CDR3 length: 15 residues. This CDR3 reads CASSLRLAESYEQYF. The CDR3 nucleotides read TGCGCCAGCAGCTTGAGGCTAGCGGAATCCTACGAGCAGTACTTC.

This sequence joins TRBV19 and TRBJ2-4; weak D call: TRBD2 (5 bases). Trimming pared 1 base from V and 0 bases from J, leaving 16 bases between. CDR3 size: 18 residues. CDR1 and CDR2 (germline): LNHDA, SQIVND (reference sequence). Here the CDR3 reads CASSIALLGSVAKNIQYF. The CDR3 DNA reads TGTGCCAGTAGTATAGCCCTACTAGGATCAGTAGCCAAAAACATTCAGTACTTC.

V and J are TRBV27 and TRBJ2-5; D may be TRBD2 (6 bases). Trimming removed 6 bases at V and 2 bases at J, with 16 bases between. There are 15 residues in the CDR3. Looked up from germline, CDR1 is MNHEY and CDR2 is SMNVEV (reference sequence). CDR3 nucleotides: TGTGCCAGCAGCCCCCGTTACGGGGGACAAGAGACCCAGTACTTC. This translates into CASSPRYGGQETQYF.

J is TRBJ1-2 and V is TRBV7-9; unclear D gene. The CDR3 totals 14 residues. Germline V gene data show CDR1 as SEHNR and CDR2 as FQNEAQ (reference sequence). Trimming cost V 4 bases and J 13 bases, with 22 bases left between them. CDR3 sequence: CASSSTATSMEGTF. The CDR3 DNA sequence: TGTGCCAGCAGCTCGACTGCCACCTCTATGGAGGGCACCTTC.

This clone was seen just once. This chain's CDR3 is CASRAAWASGREQFF. The CDR3 DNA reads as TGTGCCAGCAGGGCCGCTTGGGCTAGCGGGAGAGAGCAGTTCTTC. The chain has TRBV27 and TRBJ2-1; 10 bases line up with TRBD2. V shed 6 bases, J shed 10 bases, and the junction held 12 bases outside the gene matches. Germline lookup yields CDR1 MNHEY and CDR2 SMNVEV (reference sequence). There are 15 residues in the CDR3.